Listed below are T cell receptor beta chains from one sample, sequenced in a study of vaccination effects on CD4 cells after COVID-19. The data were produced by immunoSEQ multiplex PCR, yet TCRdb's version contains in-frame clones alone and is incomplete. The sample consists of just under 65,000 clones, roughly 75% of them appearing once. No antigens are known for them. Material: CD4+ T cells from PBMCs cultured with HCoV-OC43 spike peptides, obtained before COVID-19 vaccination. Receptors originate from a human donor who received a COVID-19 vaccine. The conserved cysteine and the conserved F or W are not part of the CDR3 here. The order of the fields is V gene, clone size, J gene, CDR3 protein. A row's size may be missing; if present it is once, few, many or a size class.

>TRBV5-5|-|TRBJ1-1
ASSLVPGYTEAF
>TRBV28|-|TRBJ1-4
ASSSLTGVGWEKLF
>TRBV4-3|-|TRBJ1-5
ASSLDRGLQPQH
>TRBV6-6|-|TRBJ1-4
ASKGASPATNEKLF
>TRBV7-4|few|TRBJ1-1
ASSLQGSGTEAF
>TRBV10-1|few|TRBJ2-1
ASSESFYNEQF
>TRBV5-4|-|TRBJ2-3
ASSLASSTDTQY
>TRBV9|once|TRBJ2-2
ASSSSWTGNTGELF
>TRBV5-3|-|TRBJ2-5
ARSSPDGAQETQY
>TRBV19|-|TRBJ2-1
ASSKDRDDEQF
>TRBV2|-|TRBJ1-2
ASTRTVGYGYT
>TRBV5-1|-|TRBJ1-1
ASTDRGNTEAF
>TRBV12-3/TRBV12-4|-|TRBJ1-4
ASSLGAREKLF
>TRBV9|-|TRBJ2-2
ASSVLLEGELF
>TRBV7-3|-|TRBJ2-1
ASSQSGGGAYNEQF
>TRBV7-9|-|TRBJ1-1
ASSYRQVTEAF
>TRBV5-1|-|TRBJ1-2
ASSLTQGRSYGYT
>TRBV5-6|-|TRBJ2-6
ASSRATTVPSGANVLT
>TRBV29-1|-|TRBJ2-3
SARSTGGGTDTQY
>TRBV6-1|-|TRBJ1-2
ASSEGTADGYT
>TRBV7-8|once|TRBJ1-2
ASSLGHTYYGYT
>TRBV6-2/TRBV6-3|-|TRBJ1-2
ASSYRAGGNYGYT
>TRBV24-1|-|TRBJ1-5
ATSPGGGRRFQPQH
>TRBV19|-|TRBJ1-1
ASSKAASNTEAF
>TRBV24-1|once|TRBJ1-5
ATSDFRGRGLGQPQH
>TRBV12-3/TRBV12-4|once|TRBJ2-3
ASRTGADTQY
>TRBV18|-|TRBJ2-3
ASSTSTADTQY
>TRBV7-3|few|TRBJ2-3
ASSLMGGVDTQY
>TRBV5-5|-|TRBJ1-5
ASSSGPSNQPQH
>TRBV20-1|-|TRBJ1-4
SASNEKLF
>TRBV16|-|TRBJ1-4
ASSYNIVTNEKLF
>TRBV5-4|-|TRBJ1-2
ASSLEGQLGYT
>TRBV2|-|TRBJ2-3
ASKTSSSTDTQY
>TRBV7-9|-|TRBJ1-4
ASSLDPGLTNEKLF
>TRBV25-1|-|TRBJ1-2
ASSDGPNYGYT
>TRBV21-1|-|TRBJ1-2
ASSKCEGSPNYGYT
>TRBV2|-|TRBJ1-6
ASSYQGSYNSPLH
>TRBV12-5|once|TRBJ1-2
ASGLDSGGVGGYT
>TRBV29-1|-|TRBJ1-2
SVGNYGYT
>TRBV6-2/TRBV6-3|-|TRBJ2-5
ASSYGGSGTQY
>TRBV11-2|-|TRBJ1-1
ASSLDLWQNTEAF
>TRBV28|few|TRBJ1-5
ASRDRRDQPQH
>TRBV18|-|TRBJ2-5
ASSRSLYLAGGEETQY
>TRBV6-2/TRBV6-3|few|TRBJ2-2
ASSRLAGGPGELF
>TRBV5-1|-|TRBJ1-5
ASSTGQGEGNQPQH
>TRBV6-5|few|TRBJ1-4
ASSSGAGLEKLF
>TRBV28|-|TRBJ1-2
ASSPSRDGRYGYT
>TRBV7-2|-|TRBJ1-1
ASSLGGGMNTEAF
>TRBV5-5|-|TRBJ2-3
ASSWVRGGTDTQY
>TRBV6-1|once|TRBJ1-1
ASSDPGTDSPNTEAF
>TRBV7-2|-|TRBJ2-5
ASSLVFGETQY
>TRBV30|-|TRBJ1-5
AWSASRTGGSNQPQH
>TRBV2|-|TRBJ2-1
ASNSGGAWNEQF
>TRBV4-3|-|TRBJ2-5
ASSIDRAKTQY
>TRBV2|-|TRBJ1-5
ASSRDRSNQPQH
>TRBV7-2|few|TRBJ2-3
ASSFRVTDTQY
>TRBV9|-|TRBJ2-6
ASSVPTGANVLT